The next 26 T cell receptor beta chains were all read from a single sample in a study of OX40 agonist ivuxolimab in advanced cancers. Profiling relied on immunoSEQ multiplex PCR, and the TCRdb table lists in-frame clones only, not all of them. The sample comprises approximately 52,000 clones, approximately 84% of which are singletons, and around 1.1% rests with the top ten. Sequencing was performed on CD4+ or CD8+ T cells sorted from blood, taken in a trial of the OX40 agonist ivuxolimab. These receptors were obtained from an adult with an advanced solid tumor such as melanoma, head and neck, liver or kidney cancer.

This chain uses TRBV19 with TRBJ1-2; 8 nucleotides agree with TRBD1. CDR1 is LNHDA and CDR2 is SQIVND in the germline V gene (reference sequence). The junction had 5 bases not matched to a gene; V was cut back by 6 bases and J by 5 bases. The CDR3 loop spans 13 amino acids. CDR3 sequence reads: CASSEQGGYGYTF. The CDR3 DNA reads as TGTGCCAGTAGCGAACAGGGGGGGTATGGCTACACCTTC.

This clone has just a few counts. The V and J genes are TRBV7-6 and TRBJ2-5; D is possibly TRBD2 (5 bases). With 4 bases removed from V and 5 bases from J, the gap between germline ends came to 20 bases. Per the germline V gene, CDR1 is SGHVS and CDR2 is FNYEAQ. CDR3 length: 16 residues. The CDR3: CASSSRYSRGGETQYF. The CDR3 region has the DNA TGTGCCAGCAGCTCTAGATATAGTCGGGGTGGGGAGACCCAGTACTTC.

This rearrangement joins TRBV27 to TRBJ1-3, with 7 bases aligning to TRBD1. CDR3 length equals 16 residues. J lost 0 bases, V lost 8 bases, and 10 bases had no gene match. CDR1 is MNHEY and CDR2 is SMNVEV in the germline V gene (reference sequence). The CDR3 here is CASGPRDRVSGNTIYF. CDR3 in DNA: TGTGCCAGCGGTCCCCGGGACAGAGTCTCTGGAAACACCATATATTTT.

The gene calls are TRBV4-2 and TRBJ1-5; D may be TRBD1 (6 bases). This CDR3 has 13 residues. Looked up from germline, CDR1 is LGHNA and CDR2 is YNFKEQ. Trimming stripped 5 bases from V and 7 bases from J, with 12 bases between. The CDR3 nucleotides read TGTGCCAGCAGCACAGGGTCATCCCAGCCCCAGCATTTT. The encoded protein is CASSTGSSQPQHF.

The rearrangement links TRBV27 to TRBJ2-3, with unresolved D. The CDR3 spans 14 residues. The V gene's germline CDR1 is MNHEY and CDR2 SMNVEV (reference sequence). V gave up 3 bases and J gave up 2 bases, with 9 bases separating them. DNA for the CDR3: TGTGCCAGCAGTTTCCTTTCGAACACAGATACGCAGTATTTT. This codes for CASSFLSNTDTQYF.

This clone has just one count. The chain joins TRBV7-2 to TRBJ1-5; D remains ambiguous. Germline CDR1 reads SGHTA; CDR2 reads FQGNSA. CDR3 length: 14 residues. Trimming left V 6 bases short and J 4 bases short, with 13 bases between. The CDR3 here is CASSGLGGNQPQHF. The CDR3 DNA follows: TGTGCCAGCAGTGGACTGGGCGGAAATCAGCCCCAGCATTTT. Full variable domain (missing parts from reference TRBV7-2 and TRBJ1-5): GAGVSQSPSNKVTEKGKDVELRCDPISGHTALYWYRQSLGQGLEFLIYFQGNSAPDKSGLPSDRFSAERTGGSVSTLTIQRTQQEDSAVYLCASSGLGGNQPQHFGDGTRLSIL.

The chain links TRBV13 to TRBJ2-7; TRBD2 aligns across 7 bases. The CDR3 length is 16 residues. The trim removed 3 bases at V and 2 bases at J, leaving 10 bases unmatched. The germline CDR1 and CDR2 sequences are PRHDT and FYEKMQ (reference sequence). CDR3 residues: CASSFGGGRGAYEQYF. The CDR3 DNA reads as TGTGCCAGCAGCTTTGGGGGGGGACGGGGGGCCTACGAGCAGTACTTC.

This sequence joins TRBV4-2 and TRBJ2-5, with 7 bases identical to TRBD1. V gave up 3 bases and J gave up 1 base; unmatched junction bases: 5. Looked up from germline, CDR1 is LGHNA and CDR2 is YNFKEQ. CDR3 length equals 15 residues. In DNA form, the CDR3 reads TGTGCCAGCAGCCAGCGACGGGACAGCCAAGAGACCCAGTACTTC. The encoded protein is CASSQRRDSQETQYF.

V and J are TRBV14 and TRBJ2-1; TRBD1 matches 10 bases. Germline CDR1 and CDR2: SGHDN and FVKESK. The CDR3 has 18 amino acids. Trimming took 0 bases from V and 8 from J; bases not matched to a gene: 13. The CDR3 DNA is TGTGCCAGCAGCCAAGATGTAAGAGACGGGACAGGGGTCTATGAGCAGTTCTTC. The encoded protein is CASSQDVRDGTGVYEQFF.

Here the CDR3 DNA reads TGTGCCAGCAGTGAAACGGTGTACGGGAGGGGGGGCAATGAGCAGTTCTTC. This gives the protein CASSETVYGRGGNEQFF. The rearrangement joins TRBV25-1 to TRBJ2-1; TRBD2 aligns across 8 bases. Germline assignment: CDR1 MGHDK and CDR2 SYGVNS. The CDR3 has 17 amino acids. Trimming cost V 2 bases and J 6 bases; bases outside gene matches: 12. The complete variable domain, with remaining parts taken from reference TRBV25-1 and TRBJ2-1, reads EADIYQTPRYLVIGTGKKITLECSQTMGHDKMYWYQQDPGMELHLIHYSYGVNSTEKGDLSSESTVSRIRTEHFPLTLESARPSHTSQYLCASSETVYGRGGNEQFFGPGTRLTVL.

The CDR3: CASSIRIGELFF. CDR3 nucleotides: TGTGCCAGTAGTATCCGGATCGGGGAGCTGTTTTTT. This chain uses TRBV19 with TRBJ2-2; D is unresolved. CDR1 is LNHDA and CDR2 is SQIVND in the germline V gene (reference sequence). CDR3 length equals 12 residues. V gave up 3 bases and J gave up 7 bases, with 6 bases separating them. The variable domain in full, with the rest retrieved from reference TRBV19 and TRBJ2-2, is DGGITQSPKYLFRKEGQNVTLSCEQNLNHDAMYWYRQDPGQGLRLIYYSQIVNDFQKGDIAEGYSVSREKKESFPLTVTSAQKNPTAFYLCASSIRIGELFFGEGSRLTVL.

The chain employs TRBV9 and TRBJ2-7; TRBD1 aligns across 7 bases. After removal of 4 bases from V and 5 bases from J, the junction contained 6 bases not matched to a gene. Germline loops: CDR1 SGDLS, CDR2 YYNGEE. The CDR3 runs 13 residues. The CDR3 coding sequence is TGTGCCAGCAGCCCACGACAGGGTCACGAGCAGTACTTC. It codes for CASSPRQGHEQYF.

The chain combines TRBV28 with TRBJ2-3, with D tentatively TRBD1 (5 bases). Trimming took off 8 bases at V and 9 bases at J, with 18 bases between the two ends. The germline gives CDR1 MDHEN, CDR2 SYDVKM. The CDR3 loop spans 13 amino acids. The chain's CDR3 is CASDTLGAPTQYF. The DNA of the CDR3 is TGTGCCAGCGATACTCTTGGGGCGCCGACGCAGTATTTT.

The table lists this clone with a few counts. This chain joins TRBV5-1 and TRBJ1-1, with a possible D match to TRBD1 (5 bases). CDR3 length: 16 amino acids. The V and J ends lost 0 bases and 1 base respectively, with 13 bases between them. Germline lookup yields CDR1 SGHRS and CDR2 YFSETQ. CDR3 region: CASSLELRGENTEAFF. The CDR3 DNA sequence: TGCGCCAGCAGCTTGGAGTTGAGGGGCGAGAACACTGAAGCTTTCTTT.

This CDR3 is CASRGQGNTEAFF. The CDR3 nucleotides are TGTGCCAGCAGGGGACAGGGGAACACTGAAGCTTTCTTT. The chain employs TRBV27 and TRBJ1-1; 9 bases match TRBD1. This CDR3 has 13 residues. Germline-derived CDR1 and CDR2 are MNHEY and SMNVEV (reference sequence). V lost 6 bases and J lost 1; bases outside the gene matches: 0.

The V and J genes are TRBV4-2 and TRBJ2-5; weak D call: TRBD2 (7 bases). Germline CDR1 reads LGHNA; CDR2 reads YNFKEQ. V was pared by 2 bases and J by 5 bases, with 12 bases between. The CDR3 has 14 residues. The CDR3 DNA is TGTGCCAGCAGCCAACCGGGGGGCCGCGAGACCCAGTACTTC. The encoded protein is CASSQPGGRETQYF.

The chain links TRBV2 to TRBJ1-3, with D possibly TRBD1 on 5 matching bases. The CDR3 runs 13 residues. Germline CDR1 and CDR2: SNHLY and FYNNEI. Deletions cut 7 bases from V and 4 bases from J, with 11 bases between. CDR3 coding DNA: TGTGCCAGCAAGGCAGGGCTCGGAAACACCATATATTTT. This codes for CASKAGLGNTIYF.

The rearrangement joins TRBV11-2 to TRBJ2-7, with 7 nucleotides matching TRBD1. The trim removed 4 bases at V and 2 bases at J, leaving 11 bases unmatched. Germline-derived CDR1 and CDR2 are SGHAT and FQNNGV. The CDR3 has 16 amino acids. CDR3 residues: CASSSRRQGYTYEQYF. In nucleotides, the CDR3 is TGTGCCAGCAGCTCCCGAAGACAGGGATATACCTACGAGCAGTACTTC.

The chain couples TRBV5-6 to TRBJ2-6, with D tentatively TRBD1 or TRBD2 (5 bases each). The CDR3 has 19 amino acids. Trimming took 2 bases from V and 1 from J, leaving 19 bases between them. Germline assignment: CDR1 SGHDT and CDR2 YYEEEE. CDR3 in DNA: TGTGCCAGCAGCTTCGGGCCCGAAGTGGGGGTATCTGGGGCCAACGTCCTGACTTTC. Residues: CASSFGPEVGVSGANVLTF.

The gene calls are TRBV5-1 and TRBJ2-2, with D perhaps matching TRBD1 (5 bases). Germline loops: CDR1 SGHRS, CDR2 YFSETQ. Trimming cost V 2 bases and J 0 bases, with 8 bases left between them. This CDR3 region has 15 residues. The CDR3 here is CASSFWGTNTGELFF. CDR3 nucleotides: TGCGCCAGCAGCTTCTGGGGCACGAACACCGGGGAGCTGTTTTTT. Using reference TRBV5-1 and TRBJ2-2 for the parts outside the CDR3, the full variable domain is KAGVTQTPRYLIKTRGQQVTLSCSPISGHRSVSWYQQTPGQGLQFLFEYFSETQRNKGNFPGRFSGRQFSNSRSEMNVSTLELGDSALYLCASSFWGTNTGELFFGEGSRLTVL.

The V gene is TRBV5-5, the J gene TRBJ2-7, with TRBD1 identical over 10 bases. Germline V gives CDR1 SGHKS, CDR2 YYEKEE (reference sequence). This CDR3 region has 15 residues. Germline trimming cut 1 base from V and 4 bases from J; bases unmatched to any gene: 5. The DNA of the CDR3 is TGTGCCAGCAGCTTGTTGACAGGGGGCGGGTACGAGCAGTACTTC. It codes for CASSLLTGGGYEQYF.

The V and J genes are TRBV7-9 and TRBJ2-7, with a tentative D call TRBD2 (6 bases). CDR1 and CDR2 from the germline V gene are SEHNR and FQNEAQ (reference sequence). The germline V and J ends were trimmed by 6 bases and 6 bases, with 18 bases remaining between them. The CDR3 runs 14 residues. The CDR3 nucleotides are TGTGCCAGCAGTTATGGGACTCCGCCATTCGAGCAGTACTTC. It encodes CASSYGTPPFEQYF. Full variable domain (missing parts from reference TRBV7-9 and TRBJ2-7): DTGVSQNPRHKITKRGQNVTFRCDPISEHNRLYWYRQTLGQGPEFLTYFQNEAQLEKSRLLSDRFSAERPKGSFSTLEIQRTEQGDSAMYLCASSYGTPPFEQYFGPGTRLTVT.

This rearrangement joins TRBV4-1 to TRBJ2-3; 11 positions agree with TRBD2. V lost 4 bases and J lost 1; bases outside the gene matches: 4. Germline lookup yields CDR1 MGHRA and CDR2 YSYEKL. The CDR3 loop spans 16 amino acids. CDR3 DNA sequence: TGCGCCAGCAGCCTCTCGGGACTAGCGGGCACAGATACGCAGTATTTT. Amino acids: CASSLSGLAGTDTQYF.

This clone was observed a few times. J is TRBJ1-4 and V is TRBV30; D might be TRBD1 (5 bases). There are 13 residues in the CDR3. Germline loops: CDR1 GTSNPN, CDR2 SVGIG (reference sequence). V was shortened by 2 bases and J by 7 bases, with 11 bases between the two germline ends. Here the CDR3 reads CAWSRGESEKLFF. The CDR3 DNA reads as TGTGCCTGGAGTCGAGGGGAGTCTGAAAAACTGTTTTTT.

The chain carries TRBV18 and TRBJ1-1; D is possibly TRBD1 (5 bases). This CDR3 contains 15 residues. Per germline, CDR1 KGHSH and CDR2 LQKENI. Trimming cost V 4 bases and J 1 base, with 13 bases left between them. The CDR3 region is CASSLGNRPNTEAFF. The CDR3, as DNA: TGTGCCAGCTCACTAGGGAACAGGCCGAACACTGAAGCTTTCTTT.

The DNA of the CDR3 is TGTGCCAGCAGTGAAGCGCTCGCCCGTTTAACAGATACGCAGTATTTT. Its translation: CASSEALARLTDTQYF. This chain links TRBV6-1 with TRBJ2-3; D is undetermined. V lost 0 bases to trimming and J lost 3 bases, with 13 bases between them. The germline CDR1 and CDR2 sequences are MNHNS and SASEGT. This CDR3 is built from 16 residues.